This T cell receptor (beta chain) stems from a study of STAT3 mutations in large granular lymphocyte leukemia. Whole-study context: Canonical activating STAT3 mutations were detected in roughly half of the longitudinally sequenced T-LGLL patients. 40% of treated T-LGLL patients showed hematologic response to immunosuppression. The study, taken as a whole, reports: Every T-cell large granular lymphocyte leukemia patient had at least one immunodominant TCR beta clonotype. Persisting codominant clonotypes may have hidden a small pathogenic clone.

The V end was cut by 0 bases, the J end by 7 bases, with 9 bases between. The CDR3 has 13 residues. CDR1 MNHEY and CDR2 SMNVEV come from the germline V gene (reference sequence). Worth noting for this clone: Its antigen is unidentified.

Roughly 41,000 productive templates were obtained per sample on average. Clones were read by immunoSEQ multiplex PCR, and TCRdb kept only the in-frame ones, dropping some. The sample shows 4,500 to 5,500 clones, 85% to 95% of them seen only once. This chain links TRBV27 with TRBJ2-5; D remains ambiguous. The sequenced sample consisted of peripheral blood mononuclear cells. The sequence was obtained from a man aged 60 to 69 with T-cell large granular lymphocyte leukemia. Some clones in this sample may be carry-over from other donors' samples. As DNA, the CDR3 is TGTGCCAGCAGTTTATCCGTCCTTGGGACCCAGTACTTC. It specifies CASSLSVLGTQYF.